The next 21 T cell receptor beta chains were all read from a single sample in a study of human T cells and chemical hapten exposure. TCRdb used MiXCR to reprocess the RACE reads, holding one entry per CDR3 protein. The repertoire holds approximately 400,000 distinct CDR3 sequences, with approximately 5.1% as singletons. Indicated time point: pre-sensitization, week 0. Treatment denoted: therapeutic diphenylcyclopropenone sensitization with weekly scalp DPC. The sequencing here drew on whole blood, taken in connection with sensitization to the hapten diphenylcyclopropenone (DPC). These receptors all stem from a woman aged 45-60 years with alopecia areata. Some clones in this sample may be carry-over from other donors' samples.

This clonotype was found a few times. The chain combines TRBV20-1 with TRBJ1-1, with TRBD1 matching over 9 bases. Germline V gives CDR1 DFQATT, CDR2 SNEGSKA (reference sequence). J was trimmed by 7 bases and V by 2 bases; bases with no gene match: 5. The CDR3 spans 13 residues. This CDR3 reads CSARSTGGYEAFF. In DNA form, the CDR3 reads TGCAGTGCTAGATCGACAGGGGGATATGAAGCTTTCTTT.

A few counts support this clonotype. The chain uses TRBV10-3 and TRBJ2-3; 8 nucleotides align to TRBD1. The CDR3 consists of 15 residues. Unmatched junction bases numbered 7, after V lost 4 bases and J lost 4 bases. Germline CDR1 is ENHRY and CDR2 is SYGVKD. The CDR3 region is CAISVTGGKADTQYF. CDR3 coding DNA: TGTGCCATCAGTGTTACAGGGGGAAAAGCAGATACGCAGTATTTT.

In its sample, this clonotype was seen many times. The chain employs TRBV28 and TRBJ2-7, with 8 nucleotides matching TRBD1. Losses at the gene ends were 4 bases for V and 3 bases for J; bases not matched to a gene: 2. This CDR3 region has 13 residues. Germline V lookup: CDR1 MDHEN, CDR2 SYDVKM. This CDR3 reads CASSSQGDYEQYF. The CDR3 DNA reads TGTGCCAGCAGTTCACAGGGGGACTACGAGCAGTACTTC. Full variable domain (missing parts from reference TRBV28 and TRBJ2-7): DVKVTQSSRYLVKRTGEKVFLECVQDMDHENMFWYRQDPGLGLRLIYFSYDVKMKEKGDIPEGYSVSREKKERFSLILESASTNQTSMYLCASSSQGDYEQYFGPGTRLTVT.

This clonotype was counted at least ten times. This chain joins TRBV7-2 and TRBJ2-5; tentative D call: TRBD2 (6 bases). Germline CDR1 SGHTA, CDR2 FQGNSA. Trimming shortened V by 1 base and J by 2 bases, and 11 bases separated the two germline ends. This CDR3 contains 15 residues. The CDR3 is CASSLDGSGQETQYF. The CDR3 DNA follows: TGTGCCAGCAGCTTAGACGGGAGTGGGCAAGAGACCCAGTACTTC.

This clonotype was observed many times. At one end the junction does not follow the germline gene, possibly because of a read error. The V call is TRBV7-2, the J call TRBJ2-5; the match to TRBD1 covers 11 bases. Per germline, CDR1 SGHTA and CDR2 FQGNSA. The CDR3 is 15 residues long. The CDR3 DNA reads as TGTGCCAGCAGCCTAGCTGGGGACAGGGGGGAGACCCAGTACTTC. Its translation is CASSLAGDRGETQYF.

The chain recombines TRBV12-3 or TRBV12-4 with TRBJ1-6; no clear D. The CDR3 consists of 13 residues. Trimming pared 3 bases from V and 7 bases from J, leaving 7 bases between. CDR3 amino acids: CASSFGVNSPLHF. The CDR3 coding sequence is TGTGCCAGCAGTTTCGGGGTCAATTCACCCCTCCACTTT.

V gene TRBV29-1 combines with J gene TRBJ2-7; TRBD1 agrees at 7 bases. Germline values: CDR1 SQVTM, CDR2 ANQGSEA. This CDR3 is 16 amino acids long. Losses at the gene ends were 0 bases for V and 6 bases for J; bases not matched to a gene: 14. The CDR3 nucleotides read TGCAGCGTTGAAGAGCTGGGACAGCCGGTCCCGGGCGAGCAGTACTTC. Its translation is CSVEELGQPVPGEQYF.

This clonotype was seen a few times. This sequence joins TRBV28 and TRBJ2-3; TRBD2 matches 8 bases. With V trimmed by 5 bases and J by 1 base, 5 bases remained unmatched. CDR3 length: 15 residues. Germline lookup yields CDR1 MDHEN and CDR2 SYDVKM. The DNA for the CDR3 is TGTGCCAGCAGTCCCAACGGGAGGGGCACAGATACGCAGTATTTT. Protein: CASSPNGRGTDTQYF.

In its sample, this clonotype was seen a few times. This chain connects TRBV30 to TRBJ2-7, with 9 positions matching TRBD1. V lost 1 base and J lost 0; bases outside the gene matches: 4. This CDR3 region has 15 residues. Germline V gene sequence: CDR1 GTSNPN, CDR2 SVGIG (reference sequence). The CDR3 loop reads CAWSGGQGYSYEQYF. CDR3 nucleotides: TGTGCCTGGAGTGGGGGACAGGGCTACTCCTACGAGCAGTACTTC.

The rearrangement links TRBV6-2 or TRBV6-3 to TRBJ2-4; tentative D call: TRBD1 (6 bases). CDR3 length: 13 amino acids. V lost 6 bases and J 9 bases, leaving 15 bases between the germline ends. Germline values: CDR1 MNHEY, CDR2 SVGEGT. CDR3 loop: CASRTQGLGIQYF. In DNA, the CDR3 is TGTGCCAGCAGAACCCAGGGGCTTGGCATTCAGTACTTC.

V gene TRBV30 combines with J gene TRBJ1-6; no reliable D call. V shed 3 bases and J shed 7 bases, with 16 bases lying between them. The CDR3 spans 15 residues. Germline-derived CDR1 and CDR2 are GTSNPN and SVGIG (reference sequence). CDR3: CAWSVDWTGNSPLHF. CDR3 coding DNA: TGTGCCTGGAGCGTTGACTGGACGGGGAATTCACCCCTCCACTTT.

This clonotype occurred many times. The chain has TRBV27 and TRBJ1-2; D unclear. Germline CDR1 reads MNHEY; CDR2 reads SMNVEV (reference sequence). With 5 bases removed from V and 1 base from J, the gap between germline ends came to 11 bases. The length of the CDR3 is 14 residues. CDR3 sequence: CASSPTFGNYGYTF. CDR3 nucleotide sequence: TGTGCCAGCAGTCCCACCTTCGGTAACTATGGCTACACCTTC.

At least ten counts were recorded for this clonotype. The rearrangement joins TRBV29-1 to TRBJ2-6; D gene unclear. The germline gives CDR1 SQVTM, CDR2 ANQGSEA. The CDR3 runs 13 residues. V was pared by 3 bases and J by 4 bases, with 7 bases between. This CDR3 reads CSVETGGANVLTF. DNA for the CDR3: TGCAGCGTTGAGACGGGCGGGGCCAACGTCCTGACTTTC.

This clonotype was seen repeatedly, ten times or more. This chain joins TRBV6-5 and TRBJ1-1; D unclear. The ends were cut back, 7 bases at V and 1 base at J, with 13 bases in the middle. The CDR3 runs 14 residues. From germline, CDR1 is MNHEY and CDR2 SVGAGI. In DNA, the CDR3 is TGTGCCAGCACCCTTTCGCCCGCGAACACTGAAGCTTTCTTT. Translating it yields CASTLSPANTEAFF.

This clonotype has at least ten counts. This chain uses TRBV7-2 with TRBJ2-2; D unresolved. Germline-derived CDR1 and CDR2 are SGHTA and FQGNSA. V was clipped by 3 bases and J by 5 bases, with 7 bases between them. CDR3 size: 13 residues. CDR3 nucleotides: TGTGCCAGCAGCTTGACTCGTACCGGGGAGCTGTTTTTT. Protein sequence: CASSLTRTGELFF. The full variable domain, with the rest looked up from reference TRBV7-2 and TRBJ2-2, is GAGVSQSPSNKVTEKGKDVELRCDPISGHTALYWYRQSLGQGLEFLIYFQGNSAPDKSGLPSDRFSAERTGGSVSTLTIQRTQQEDSAVYLCASSLTRTGELFFGEGSRLTVL.

Only a few counts were recorded for this clonotype. The chain has TRBV3-1 and TRBJ2-3, with D perhaps TRBD1 (6 bases). Germline loops: CDR1 LGHDT, CDR2 YNNKEL (reference sequence). V was shortened by 4 bases and J by 0 bases, with 11 bases between the two germline ends. CDR3 length equals 15 residues. CDR3 loop: CASSPRGSSTDTQYF. The CDR3 DNA is TGTGCCAGCAGCCCCAGGGGCTCAAGCACAGATACGCAGTATTTT.

The sample holds many counts of this clonotype. The V gene is TRBV5-5, the J gene TRBJ2-1; D call uncertain. V was clipped by 6 bases and J by 9 bases, with 10 bases between them. The CDR3 is 11 amino acids. Germline V gene sequence: CDR1 SGHKS, CDR2 YYEKEE (reference sequence). CDR3 region: CASTSRSEQFF. The CDR3 DNA is TGTGCCAGCACTAGTAGGAGTGAGCAGTTCTTC.

This clonotype was seen more than once but under ten times. The chain is built from TRBV29-1 and TRBJ1-4; D is ambiguous. The CDR3 runs to 12 residues. Germline V gives CDR1 SQVTM, CDR2 ANQGSEA. Trimming cost V 4 bases and J 5 bases, with 8 bases left between them. Here the CDR3 DNA reads TGCAGCGTTGCGGACGGCAATGAAAAACTGTTTTTT. It is translated as CSVADGNEKLFF.

This clonotype was counted between two and nine times. The chain uses TRBV9 and TRBJ1-6; a possible D gene is TRBD1 (5 bases). Trimming pared 0 bases from V and 4 bases from J, leaving 8 bases between. Per germline, CDR1 SGDLS and CDR2 YYNGEE. This CDR3 region has 15 residues. The chain's CDR3 is CASSVGGTYNSPLHF. CDR3 coding DNA: TGTGCCAGCAGCGTAGGCGGGACGTATAATTCACCCCTCCACTTT.

This clonotype was counted between two and nine times. The chain recombines TRBV4-1 with TRBJ2-7, with TRBD2 as a possible D gene (6 bases). The CDR3 sequence is 13 residues long. CDR1 is MGHRA and CDR2 is YSYEKL in the germline V gene. With 3 bases removed from V and 6 bases from J, the gap between germline ends came to 12 bases. In nucleotides, the CDR3 is TGCGCCAGCAGCCAGGGACTGGGGGGCGAGCAGTACTTC. It is translated as CASSQGLGGEQYF.

This clonotype was detected many times. CDR3 nucleotides: TGTGCCAGCAGCCAAGAAGGGGTTAGCGGGAGTGATGAGCAGTTCTTC. Translating gives CASSQEGVSGSDEQFF. This chain links TRBV4-2 with TRBJ2-1, with 9 bases aligning to TRBD2. V gave up 0 bases and J gave up 8 bases; unmatched junction bases: 8. This CDR3 spans 16 amino acids. CDR1 is LGHNA, CDR2 YNFKEQ, per germline.